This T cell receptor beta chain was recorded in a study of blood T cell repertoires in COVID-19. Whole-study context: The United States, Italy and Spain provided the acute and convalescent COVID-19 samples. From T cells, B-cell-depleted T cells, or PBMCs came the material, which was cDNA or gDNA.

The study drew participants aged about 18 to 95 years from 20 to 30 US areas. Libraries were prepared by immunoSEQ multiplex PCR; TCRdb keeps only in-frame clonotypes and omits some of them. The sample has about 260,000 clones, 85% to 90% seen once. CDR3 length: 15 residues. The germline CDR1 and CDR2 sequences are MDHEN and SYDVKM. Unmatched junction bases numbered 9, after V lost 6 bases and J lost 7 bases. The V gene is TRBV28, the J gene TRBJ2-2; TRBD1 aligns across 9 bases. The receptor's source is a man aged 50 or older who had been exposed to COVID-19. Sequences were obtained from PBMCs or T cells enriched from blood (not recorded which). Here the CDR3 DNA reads TGTGCCAGCAGGAACCTCGGGACAGGGAGCGGGGAGCTGTTTTTT. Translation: CASRNLGTGSGELFF.